What follows describes a single T cell receptor beta chain. Other nucleotide sequences in the sample specify the same CDR3. As defined, naive CD8 cells were CD45RO-negative and positively selected for CCR7, with terminally differentiated effector memory CD45RA+ cells excluded. The germline gives CDR1 SEHNR, CDR2 FQNEAQ (reference sequence). This CDR3 spans 12 amino acids. V was trimmed by 5 bases and J by 7 bases, leaving 9 bases between them. These data are taken from a study of shared clonotypes between healthy human individuals. TCRdb keeps only in-frame clones here, not all; method: immunoSEQ multiplex PCR. The table has approximately 1.9 million clones, about 94% seen once.

V and J are TRBV7-9 and TRBJ2-1; perhaps TRBD1 as D (6 bases). Sequenced material: naive CD8+ T cells from PBMCs. This TCR came from a man aged 18 to 30 in good health. Some clones in this sample may be carry-over from other donors' samples. In DNA form, the CDR3 reads TGTGCCAGCAGCCCGCAGGGGAATGAGCAGTTCTTC. It yields the protein CASSPQGNEQFF.